This T cell receptor beta chain was recorded in a study of OX40 agonist ivuxolimab in advanced cancers. TCRdb's copy holds only in-frame clones and misses some; the assay was immunoSEQ multiplex PCR. Here the sample spans tens of thousands of clones, approximately 85% being singletons. Germline CDR1 and CDR2: SGHDN and FVKESK. CDR3 size: 12 residues. Trimming cost V 3 bases and J 1 base, with 3 bases left between them. The V call is TRBV14, the J call TRBJ1-1; D not resolved. The receptor's source is an adult with an advanced solid tumor such as melanoma, head and neck, liver or kidney cancer. Specimen: CD4+ or CD8+ T cells sorted from blood, collected in a trial of the OX40 agonist ivuxolimab. The CDR3 bases are TGTGCCAGCAGCCACCAGAACACTGAAGCTTTCTTT. Amino acids: CASSHQNTEAFF.